These 6 T cell receptor beta chains were all obtained from the same sample, sequenced in a study of neurological immune-mediated disorders. MiXCR, applied by TCRdb to the 5' RACE reads, yields one record per CDR3 protein. The sample comprises 18,000 or so distinct CDR3 sequences, 14% of which are singletons, and approximately 8% rests with the top ten. The sequenced material came from CD4+ T cells from blood. Source of these receptors: a woman in her sixties with HTLV-1-associated myelopathy (HAM/TSP).

There are many counts of this clonotype. This rearrangement joins TRBV7-8 to TRBJ1-2; TRBD1 aligns across 8 bases. The V and J ends lost 5 bases and 6 bases, in that order; junction bases with no gene match: 11. The CDR3 covers 15 residues. Germline assignment: CDR1 SGHVS and CDR2 FQNEAQ. In DNA, the CDR3 is TGTGCCAGCAGCACTGACGGGCAGGGGGCAAATGGCTACACCTTC. It is translated as CASSTDGQGANGYTF.

This clonotype has at least ten counts. This chain links TRBV20-1 with TRBJ1-1; possibly TRBD1 for D (6 bases). The germline V and J ends were trimmed by 0 bases and 3 bases, with 14 bases remaining between them. The V gene's germline CDR1 is DFQATT and CDR2 SNEGSKA (reference sequence). This CDR3 has 15 residues. CDR3 coding DNA: TGCAGTGCTAGAGATGCTGGGGGCTCGGACACTGAAGCTTTCTTT. The encoded protein is CSARDAGGSDTEAFF.

This clonotype was observed at least ten times. This chain links TRBV12-3 or TRBV12-4 with TRBJ1-5, with 10 bases aligning to TRBD1. This CDR3 comprises 17 residues. V shed 5 bases, J shed 4 bases, and the junction held 11 bases outside the gene matches. The CDR3 region has the DNA TGTGCCAGCAGTCCGTTGGCGGGGACAGGGGAAAATCAGCCCCAGCATTTT. The encoded protein is CASSPLAGTGENQPQHF.

The sample holds many counts of this clonotype. The chain combines TRBV12-3 or TRBV12-4 with TRBJ1-5, with TRBD1 matching 10 bases. The ends lost 6 bases at V and 4 bases at J; junction bases unmatched: 3. CDR3 length: 14 amino acids. The CDR3, as DNA: TGTGCCAGCAGGGGGACAGGGGCGAATCAGCCCCAGCATTTT. This gives the protein CASRGTGANQPQHF.

Ten or more counts support this clonotype. V and J are TRBV9 and TRBJ2-1, with 8 bases that match TRBD1. V shed 0 bases, J shed 0 bases, and the junction held 5 bases outside the gene matches. CDR1 SGDLS and CDR2 YYNGEE come from the germline V gene. The CDR3 extends over 17 amino acids. CDR3 in DNA: TGTGCCAGCAGCGTAGCGTCTCAGGGGGCCTCCTACAATGAGCAGTTCTTC. Its translation: CASSVASQGASYNEQFF.

Many counts were recorded for this clonotype. The chain has TRBV15 and TRBJ2-2; D remains unclear. In germline, CDR1 is LNHNV, CDR2 YYDKDF (reference sequence). This CDR3 comprises 14 residues. V was cut by 1 base and J by 6 bases, with 9 bases left in between. CDR3 loop: CATSRGVVPGELFF. DNA of the CDR3: TGTGCCACCAGCAGAGGCGTGGTACCCGGGGAGCTGTTTTTT.